This TCR beta chain was sequenced during a study of cytomegalovirus exposure and HLA in healthy donors. Looking at the study overall: Around 86 million unique TCRs, all from HLA-typed donors, were included in an early release of the data. Study-wide results and caveats: Several of the most significant clusters appeared, in a later analysis, to be linked to common viral pathogens. Among TCR beta chains, those listed as cytomegalovirus-associated numbered about 150. Analyses of presence/absence relied on an assumption of roughly uniform sequencing depth across donors.

The study ran its PCR with 60 Vbeta and 13 Jbeta primers. Clones were read by immunoSEQ multiplex PCR, and TCRdb kept only the in-frame ones, dropping some. The sample lists 100,000 to 150,000 clones, around 73% occurring once. This CDR3 has 13 residues. The germline V gene encodes CDR1 SGHDN and CDR2 FVKESK. V gave up 0 bases and J gave up 13 bases; unmatched junction bases: 5. Comment on this clone: What it recognizes is unknown.

Material for sequencing was PBMCs. This clonotype was sampled from a human donor in good health. This sequence joins TRBV14 and TRBJ2-1; 8 bases align to TRBD2. The CDR3 bases are TGTGCCAGCAGCCAAGACTCTGGGACTAGACAGTTCTTC. Residues: CASSQDSGTRQFF.